These 8 T cell receptor beta chains were sequenced from one sample in a study of blood T cell repertoires in COVID-19. Libraries were prepared by immunoSEQ multiplex PCR; TCRdb keeps only in-frame clonotypes and omits some of them. The repertoire has 350,000 to 450,000 clones, 90% to 95% of them found once; the top ten carry more than 0.85%. Sequencing input: PBMCs or T cells enriched from blood (not recorded which). The receptors shown here come from a woman in her thirties or forties who had been exposed to COVID-19.

This chain uses TRBV2 with TRBJ1-4; 7 positions match TRBD1. Germline V lookup: CDR1 SNHLY, CDR2 FYNNEI. This CDR3 contains 13 residues. J lost 8 bases, V lost 6 bases, and 6 bases had no gene match. This CDR3 is CASRAGTVEKLFF. The CDR3 nucleotides read TGTGCCAGCAGGGCCGGGACAGTCGAAAAACTGTTTTTT.

V and J are TRBV18 and TRBJ1-5; 7 positions match TRBD1. The CDR3 length is 16 residues. The V gene's germline CDR1 is KGHSH and CDR2 LQKENI. V lost 6 bases to trimming and J lost 0 bases; unmatched junction nucleotides: 8. The CDR3 here is CASSLRDRYSNQPQHF. For the CDR3, the DNA is TGTGCCAGCTCTCTCCGGGACAGATATAGCAATCAGCCCCAGCATTTT.

This clone is a singleton in its sample. The genes are TRBV29-1 and TRBJ2-6, with TRBD2 as a possible D gene (6 bases). V was clipped by 2 bases and J by 0 bases, with 14 bases between them. CDR3 length equals 17 residues. Germline assignment: CDR1 SQVTM and CDR2 ANQGSEA. The CDR3 coding sequence is TGCAGCGTTGAATCCCCAGGAGGGATCTCTGGGGCCAACGTCCTGACTTTC. Residues: CSVESPGGISGANVLTF.

The gene calls are TRBV10-3 and TRBJ2-1; 7 bases are shared with TRBD2. This CDR3 has 15 residues. With V trimmed by 4 bases and J by 0 bases, 3 bases remained unmatched. Germline V CDR1 and CDR2: ENHRY, SYGVKD. CDR3 region: CAISAASGSYNEQFF. The CDR3, as DNA: TGTGCCATCAGTGCGGCTAGCGGCTCCTACAATGAGCAGTTCTTC.

The chain employs TRBV28 and TRBJ1-6, with TRBD1 matching 9 bases. V lost 2 bases to trimming and J lost 8 bases; unmatched junction nucleotides: 10. The CDR3 length is 17 residues. Germline values: CDR1 MDHEN, CDR2 SYDVKM. CDR3 residues: CASSLRSGQGLDSPLHF. CDR3 nucleotide sequence: TGTGCCAGCAGTTTAAGGTCGGGACAGGGTCTGGATTCACCCCTCCACTTT.

The chain combines TRBV30 with TRBJ2-5; no definite D call. The CDR3 extends over 12 amino acids. V was clipped by 5 bases and J by 1 base, with 8 bases between them. CDR1 is GTSNPN, CDR2 SVGIG, per germline (reference sequence). For the CDR3, the DNA is TGTGCCTGGGGCGGCGGCCAAGAGACCCAGTACTTC. Its translation: CAWGGGQETQYF.

In its sample, this clone was seen a few times. The same CDR3 can be traced to other DNA sequences in this sample. The chain has TRBV24-1 and TRBJ1-2; a possible D gene is TRBD1 (5 bases). Germline V lookup: CDR1 KGHDR, CDR2 SFDVKD. The length of the CDR3 is 12 residues. Deletions cut 6 bases from V and 5 bases from J, with 9 bases between. The DNA of the CDR3 is TGTGCCACCAGTCTCGGGGGATATGGCTACACCTTC. It codes for CATSLGGYGYTF.

V and J are TRBV5-4 and TRBJ1-1; no reliable D call. CDR1 is SGHNT, CDR2 YYREEE, per germline (reference sequence). The length of the CDR3 is 13 residues. Trimming removed 0 bases at V and 1 base at J, with 4 bases between. CDR3 loop: CASSLVKNTEAFF. The CDR3, as DNA: TGTGCCAGCAGCTTGGTTAAGAACACTGAAGCTTTCTTT.